This T cell receptor beta chain was captured by sequencing in a study of T cells after yellow fever vaccination. Overall study: SMART-Seq v4 Ultra Low Input prepared libraries from low-cell fractions.

TCRdb reprocessed the 5' RACE reads via MiXCR and lists one record per CDR3 protein. The sample lists around 150,000 distinct CDR3 sequences; 6% to 7.5% were seen once. This clonotype came up many times. Germline CDR1 MGHDK, CDR2 SYGVNS. The CDR3 totals 15 residues. The V gene lost 2 bases and the J gene lost 1 base, with 11 bases spanning the gap. The clonotype was recovered from a man younger than 35 who received the YFV17D yellow fever vaccine. Sequencing used CD4+ T cells sorted from PBMCs, obtained roughly 5 days after the first yellow fever vaccination. V is TRBV25-1 and J is TRBJ1-1; tentative D call: TRBD1 (5 bases). The CDR3 protein is CASSEQGQANTEAFF. In nucleotides, the CDR3 is TGTGCCAGCAGTGAACAGGGTCAGGCGAACACTGAAGCTTTCTTT.